These 28 T cell receptor beta chains were sequenced from one sample in a study of T cells in Graves' hyperthyroidism and ophthalmopathy. RNA transcripts were the template for amplifying TCR beta CDR3 regions. The TCR CDR3 first-round RT-PCR relied on the HTBI primer set. TCRdb reprocessed the multiplex PCR reads with MiXCR, giving one entry per CDR3 protein. The data contain more than 500,000 distinct CDR3 sequences, less than 15% of them singletons. Specimen: blood. These receptors were taken from a woman aged 40 to 50 with Graves' hyperthyroidism.

This clonotype was picked up many times. The chain's CDR3 is CASSTGTPRADTQYF. Written as DNA, the CDR3 is TGTGCCAGCAGCACCGGGACCCCTAGGGCAGATACGCAGTATTTT. This chain connects TRBV11-2 to TRBJ2-3; D is possibly TRBD1 or TRBD2 (5 bases each). From germline, CDR1 is SGHAT and CDR2 FQNNGV. The CDR3 runs 15 residues. V gave up 5 bases and J gave up 4 bases, with 16 bases separating them.

This clonotype was counted at least ten times. Here the CDR3 reads CASSPTDTSSYNEQFF. The CDR3 bases are TGTGCCAGCTCACCGACGGACACGAGCTCCTACAATGAGCAGTTCTTC. J is TRBJ2-1 and V is TRBV18, with D perhaps matching TRBD1 (5 bases). In germline, CDR1 is KGHSH, CDR2 LQKENI. The V end was cut by 3 bases, the J end by 0 bases, with 12 bases between. CDR3 length: 16 amino acids.

This clonotype appeared a few times. V is TRBV12-3 or TRBV12-4 and J is TRBJ2-7, with D perhaps matching TRBD1 (5 bases). Trimming stripped 2 bases from V and 6 bases from J, with 17 bases between. The CDR3 is made up of 15 amino acids. This CDR3 is CASSLFTGGKGEQYF. In DNA, the CDR3 is TGTGCCAGCAGTTTATTCACAGGCGGAAAGGGCGAGCAGTACTTC.

This clonotype was detected a few times. The rearrangement links TRBV7-9 to TRBJ1-6; 7 bases are shared with TRBD1. Germline lookup yields CDR1 SEHNR and CDR2 FQNEAQ (reference sequence). CDR3 length: 16 amino acids. Trimming took 4 bases from V and 9 from J; bases not matched to a gene: 12. DNA of the CDR3: TGTGCCAGCAGCTCCCTCCCGACAGGGTCCGGTTCACCCCTCCACTTT. Its protein product is CASSSLPTGSGSPLHF.

This clonotype has at least ten counts. This chain joins TRBV3-1 and TRBJ1-2, with 10 bases lining up with TRBD1. The V segment lost 1 base and the J segment 8 bases; nucleotides outside the gene matches: 7. Germline V gene sequence: CDR1 LGHDT, CDR2 YNNKEL (reference sequence). The CDR3 is 15 residues long. CDR3 DNA: TGTGCCAGCAGCCAAGTAACCGGGACAGGGGAAGGCTACACCTTC. The encoded protein is CASSQVTGTGEGYTF.

This clonotype was detected ten times or more. J is TRBJ2-1 and V is TRBV20-1, with TRBD2 matching 8 bases. CDR3 length equals 15 residues. The V gene's germline CDR1 is DFQATT and CDR2 SNEGSKA (reference sequence). The V segment lost 1 base and the J segment 7 bases; nucleotides outside the gene matches: 9. In DNA form, the CDR3 reads TGCAGTGCTAGAGTCGCCGGGAGGGCCGGGAATGAGCAGTTCTTC. It codes for CSARVAGRAGNEQFF.

This clonotype was seen more than once but under ten times. The chain joins TRBV6-1 to TRBJ2-5, with TRBD1 matching 8 bases. Germline V gene lookup returns CDR1 MNHNS and CDR2 SASEGT. V trimming: 7 bases; J trimming: 4 bases; junction bases outside the gene matches: 5. This CDR3 comprises 13 residues. CDR3 coding DNA: TGTGCCAGCACCCGAGACAGGGGAGAGACCCAGTACTTC. It encodes CASTRDRGETQYF.

This clonotype has a count of ten or more. The chain joins TRBV20-1 to TRBJ2-3; 13 bases are a match to TRBD2. The germline V gene encodes CDR1 DFQATT and CDR2 SNEGSKA (reference sequence). This CDR3 contains 16 residues. Trimming removed 1 base from V and 6 bases from J; junction bases left unmatched: 7. CDR3 loop: CSARGLGLAGADTQYF. The CDR3 bases are TGCAGTGCTAGAGGGCTAGGACTAGCGGGAGCTGATACGCAGTATTTT.

The chain couples TRBV6-1 to TRBJ2-7, with 10 bases matching TRBD1. In germline, CDR1 is MNHNS, CDR2 SASEGT. The CDR3 extends over 14 amino acids. With 6 bases clipped from V and 7 bases from J, the junction kept 9 bases outside the gene matches. In DNA form, the CDR3 reads TGTGCCAGCAGAGGGACCGGGACAGGGGTAGAGCAGTACTTC. It is translated as CASRGTGTGVEQYF.

This clonotype came up a few times. The chain employs TRBV6-2 or TRBV6-3 and TRBJ2-1; 8 nucleotides match TRBD2. V lost 2 bases to trimming and J lost 1 base; unmatched junction nucleotides: 1. Germline CDR1 reads MNHEY; CDR2 reads SVGEGT. The CDR3 consists of 15 residues. The CDR3 reads CASSYVAGSYNEQFF. CDR3 sequence (DNA): TGTGCCAGCAGTTACGTAGCGGGATCCTACAATGAGCAGTTCTTC.

This clonotype was recorded many times. This chain links TRBV28 with TRBJ2-3; maybe TRBD2 (5 bases). This CDR3 contains 16 residues. Germline CDR1 reads MDHEN; CDR2 reads SYDVKM. Trimming left V 4 bases short and J 6 bases short, with 20 bases between. CDR3 bases: TGTGCCAGCAGTTACCGAGGACTCGGTATCGGGGATACGCAGTATTTT. Its protein product is CASSYRGLGIGDTQYF.

This clonotype turned up a few times. V and J are TRBV7-9 and TRBJ2-5, with a possible D match to TRBD2 (6 bases). This CDR3 has 13 amino acids. Between the trimmed V and J ends, which lost 5 bases and 5 bases, there was a span of 12 bases. CDR1 is SEHNR and CDR2 is FQNEAQ in the germline V gene (reference sequence). CDR3 in DNA: TGTGCCAGCAGCCCGCCCCGGGGGGAGACCCAGTACTTC. It is translated as CASSPPRGETQYF.

The rearrangement uses TRBV5-1 and TRBJ1-4; D not resolved. CDR1 and CDR2 (germline): SGHRS, YFSETQ. The V and J ends lost 6 bases and 4 bases respectively, with 13 bases between them. The CDR3 has 14 residues. CDR3 sequence (DNA): TGCGCCAGCAAAGAAGGGCCGATTAATGAAAAACTGTTTTTT. Encoded protein: CASKEGPINEKLFF.

This clonotype appeared once. The rearrangement links TRBV6-1 to TRBJ2-2, with TRBD2 as a possible D gene (5 bases). Germline V gene sequence: CDR1 MNHNS, CDR2 SASEGT. This CDR3 spans 16 amino acids. Trimming shortened V by 1 base and J by 5 bases, and 14 bases separated the two germline ends. CDR3 nucleotides: TGTGCCAGCAGTGAAGAAGTGGGGAGTCGAACCGGGGAGCTGTTTTTT. As protein: CASSEEVGSRTGELFF.

This clonotype has only a few counts. The rearrangement uses TRBV19 and TRBJ1-2; D might be TRBD1 (6 bases). The CDR3 has 15 residues. Trimming took 4 bases from V and 4 from J, leaving 16 bases between them. Germline V gives CDR1 LNHDA, CDR2 SQIVND (reference sequence). The CDR3 DNA is TGTGCCAGTAGTACGACAGGTCGGGGCATCTATGGCTACACCTTC. This encodes CASSTTGRGIYGYTF.

The chain has TRBV7-6 and TRBJ1-5; no clear D. The CDR3 has 13 amino acids. The V end lost 2 bases, the J end lost 6 bases, and 8 bases lay between the germline ends. Germline values: CDR1 SGHVS, CDR2 FNYEAQ. The CDR3 nucleotides read TGTGCCAGCAGCTTACACGAGGGTCAGCCCCAGCATTTT. Translated: CASSLHEGQPQHF. The entire variable domain, with the rest obtained from reference TRBV7-6 and TRBJ1-5, is as follows: GAGVSQSPRYKVTKRGQDVALRCDPISGHVSLYWYRQALGQGPEFLTYFNYEAQQDKSGLPNDRFSAERPEGSISTLTIQRTEQRDSAMYRCASSLHEGQPQHFGDGTRLSIL.

This clonotype was counted at least ten times. The V call is TRBV29-1, the J call TRBJ2-1; D is unresolved. Looked up from germline, CDR1 is SQVTM and CDR2 is ANQGSEA. This CDR3 has 10 amino acids. V lost 6 bases and J lost 8, with 8 bases in between. The CDR3 DNA follows: TGCAGCGTCGGTGGGGATGAGCAGTTCTTC. Amino acids: CSVGGDEQFF.

The J gene is TRBJ2-7, the V gene TRBV9; D is possibly TRBD1 or TRBD2 (5 bases each). V gave up 4 bases and J gave up 3 bases, with 14 bases separating them. In germline, CDR1 is SGDLS, CDR2 YYNGEE. The CDR3 has 14 amino acids. CDR3 nucleotides: TGTGCCAGCAGCCTAACTTGGGGGAACTACGAGCAGTACTTC. Translated: CASSLTWGNYEQYF. Combining the CDR3 with reference TRBV9 and TRBJ2-7 gives the whole variable domain DSGVTQTPKHLITATGQRVTLRCSPRSGDLSVYWYQQSLDQGLQFLIQYYNGEERAKGNILERFSAQQFPDLHSELNLSSLELGDSALYFCASSLTWGNYEQYFGPGTRLTVT.

This clonotype was detected ten times or more. The chain carries TRBV24-1 and TRBJ2-2; D gene unclear. The ends were cut back, 6 bases at V and 0 bases at J, with 13 bases in the middle. The germline CDR1 and CDR2 sequences are KGHDR and SFDVKD. The CDR3 has 16 amino acids. The CDR3 protein is CATSPPPAANTGELFF. The CDR3 nucleotides are TGTGCCACCAGTCCCCCGCCGGCGGCGAACACCGGGGAGCTGTTTTTT.

In this sample, this clonotype turned up many times. The chain links TRBV6-1 to TRBJ2-7, with D possibly being TRBD2 (6 bases). Germline assignment: CDR1 MNHNS and CDR2 SASEGT. The CDR3 length is 11 residues. Trimming stripped 6 bases from V and 4 bases from J, with 7 bases between. The CDR3 here is CASSGGYEQYF. The CDR3 nucleotides read TGTGCCAGCAGCGGGGGTTACGAGCAGTACTTC.

This chain links TRBV6-1 with TRBJ1-5, with D perhaps TRBD1 (5 bases). V lost 1 base and J lost 2, with 12 bases in between. Germline V gives CDR1 MNHNS, CDR2 SASEGT. The CDR3 spans 16 residues. CDR3 sequence: CASSEGAGRGNQPQHF. The CDR3 DNA follows: TGTGCCAGCAGTGAAGGGGCAGGGAGAGGCAATCAGCCCCAGCATTTT.

This clonotype has more than one count but fewer than ten. The V and J genes are TRBV20-1 and TRBJ2-5; 7 nucleotides align to TRBD2. Trimming took 0 bases from V and 4 from J; bases not matched to a gene: 14. Germline V gene data show CDR1 as DFQATT and CDR2 as SNEGSKA (reference sequence). There are 17 residues in the CDR3. The DNA of the CDR3 is TGCAGTGCTAGAGACCTCCCGGGGCGGGAGTTAGGAGAGACCCAGTACTTC. It yields the protein CSARDLPGRELGETQYF.

This chain joins TRBV28 and TRBJ1-3; D not certain. Trimming pared 8 bases from V and 8 bases from J, leaving 16 bases between. This CDR3 is built from 13 residues. Germline CDR1 reads MDHEN; CDR2 reads SYDVKM. The CDR3 nucleotides are TGTGCCAGCGGTGTAGGGAGTGGCGACACCATATATTTT. Protein product: CASGVGSGDTIYF.

At least ten counts were recorded for this clonotype. V gene TRBV5-4 combines with J gene TRBJ2-1; D is unclear. Germline lookup yields CDR1 SGHNT and CDR2 YYREEE (reference sequence). V was cut by 1 base and J by 5 bases, with 7 bases left in between. The CDR3 runs 13 residues. This chain's CDR3 is CASSLQSDNEQFF. The CDR3 DNA is TGTGCCAGCAGCTTGCAGTCTGACAATGAGCAGTTCTTC.

The sample holds many counts of this clonotype. The J gene is TRBJ2-2, the V gene TRBV6-8; D perhaps matches TRBD2 (6 bases). Germline V gives CDR1 MNHGY, CDR2 SAAAGT. The CDR3 covers 15 residues. V lost 8 bases and J 8 bases, leaving 21 bases between the germline ends. Here the CDR3 DNA reads TGTGCCAGCCCGAGGAGGAGGGCCGGACCGGGGGAGCTGTTTTTT. It translates to CASPRRRAGPGELFF.

This clonotype was found many times. J is TRBJ2-5 and V is TRBV11-2, with 13 bases aligning to TRBD2. Germline loops: CDR1 SGHAT, CDR2 FQNNGV. V lost 6 bases and J lost 1; bases outside the gene matches: 5. The CDR3 length is 16 residues. CDR3 loop: CASRPGTSGAQETQYF. Written as DNA, the CDR3 is TGTGCCAGCAGGCCCGGGACTAGCGGGGCCCAAGAGACCCAGTACTTC.

J is TRBJ2-3 and V is TRBV6-2 or TRBV6-3, with 9 bases lining up with TRBD1. Germline trimming cut 6 bases from V and 4 bases from J; bases unmatched to any gene: 5. Germline-derived CDR1 and CDR2 are MNHEY and SVGEGT. The CDR3 runs to 14 residues. DNA of the CDR3: TGTGCCAGCAGCACAGGGGGCTGGGCAGATACGCAGTATTTT. Its protein is CASSTGGWADTQYF.

Ten or more counts support this clonotype. This chain links TRBV7-9 with TRBJ2-2; TRBD2 matches 10 bases. CDR3 size: 16 residues. Germline CDR1 is SEHNR and CDR2 is FQNEAQ (reference sequence). V gave up 5 bases and J gave up 3 bases; unmatched junction bases: 6. The CDR3: CASSQWTSGYTGELFF. The CDR3 nucleotides read TGTGCCAGCAGCCAGTGGACTAGCGGATACACCGGGGAGCTGTTTTTT.